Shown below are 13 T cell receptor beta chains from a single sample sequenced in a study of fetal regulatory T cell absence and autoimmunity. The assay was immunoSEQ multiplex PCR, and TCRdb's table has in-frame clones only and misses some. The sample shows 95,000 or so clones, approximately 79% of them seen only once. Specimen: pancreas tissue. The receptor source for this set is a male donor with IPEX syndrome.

The CDR3 nucleotides read TGCGCCAGCAGCCAAGATTGGGGTCGGGATGAGCAGTTCTTC. Its protein is CASSQDWGRDEQFF. This chain uses TRBV4-1 with TRBJ2-1; D unresolved. Germline V gene lookup returns CDR1 MGHRA and CDR2 YSYEKL. The length of the CDR3 is 14 residues. The V end lost 0 bases, the J end lost 8 bases, and 11 bases lay between the germline ends.

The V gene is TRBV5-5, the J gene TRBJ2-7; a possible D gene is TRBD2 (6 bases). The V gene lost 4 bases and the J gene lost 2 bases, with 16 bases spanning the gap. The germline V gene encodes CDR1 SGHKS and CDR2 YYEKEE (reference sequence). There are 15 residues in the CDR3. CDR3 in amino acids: CASSPPGLETYEQYF. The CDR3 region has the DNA TGTGCCAGCAGCCCCCCGGGACTGGAGACCTACGAGCAGTACTTC.

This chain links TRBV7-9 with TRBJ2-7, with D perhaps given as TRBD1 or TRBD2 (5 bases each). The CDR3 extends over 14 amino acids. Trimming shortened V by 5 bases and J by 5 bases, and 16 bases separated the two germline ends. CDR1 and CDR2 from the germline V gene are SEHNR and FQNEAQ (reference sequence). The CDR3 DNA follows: TGTGCCAGCAGCCATGGGGGATGGGGAGACGAGCAGTACTTC. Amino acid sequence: CASSHGGWGDEQYF.

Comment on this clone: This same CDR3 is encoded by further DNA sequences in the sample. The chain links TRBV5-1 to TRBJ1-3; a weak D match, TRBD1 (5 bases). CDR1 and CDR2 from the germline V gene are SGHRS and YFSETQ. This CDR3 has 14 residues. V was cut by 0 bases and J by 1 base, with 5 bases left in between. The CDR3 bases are TGCGCCAGCAGCTTGGGGGGGTCTGGAAACACCATATATTTT. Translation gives CASSLGGSGNTIYF.

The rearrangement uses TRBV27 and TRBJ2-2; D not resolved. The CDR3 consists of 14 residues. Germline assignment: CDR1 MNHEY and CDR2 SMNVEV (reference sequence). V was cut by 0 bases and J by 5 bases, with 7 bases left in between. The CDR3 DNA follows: TGTGCCAGCAGTTTATCGACTGGTACCGGGGAGCTGTTTTTT. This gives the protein CASSLSTGTGELFF.

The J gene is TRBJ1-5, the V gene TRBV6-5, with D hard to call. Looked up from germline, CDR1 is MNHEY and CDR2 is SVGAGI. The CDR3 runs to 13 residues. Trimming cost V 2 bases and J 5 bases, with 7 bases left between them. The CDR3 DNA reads TGTGCCAGCAGTTACAGGGAGTATCAGCCCCAGCATTTT. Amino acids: CASSYREYQPQHF.

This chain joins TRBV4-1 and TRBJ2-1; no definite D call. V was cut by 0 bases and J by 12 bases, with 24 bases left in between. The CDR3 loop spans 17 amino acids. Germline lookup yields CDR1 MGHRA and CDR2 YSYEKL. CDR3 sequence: CASSQEFVAPKTLGQFF. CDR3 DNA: TGCGCCAGCAGCCAAGAATTTGTGGCGCCTAAAACGCTAGGGCAGTTCTTC.

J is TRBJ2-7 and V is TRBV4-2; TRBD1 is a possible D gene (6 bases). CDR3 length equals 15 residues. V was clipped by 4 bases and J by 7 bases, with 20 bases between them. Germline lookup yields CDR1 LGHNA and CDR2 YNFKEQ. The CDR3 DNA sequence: TGTGCCAGCAGCCGCCCGTGGGGGCCGGCCTTGGAGCAGTACTTC. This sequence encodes CASSRPWGPALEQYF.

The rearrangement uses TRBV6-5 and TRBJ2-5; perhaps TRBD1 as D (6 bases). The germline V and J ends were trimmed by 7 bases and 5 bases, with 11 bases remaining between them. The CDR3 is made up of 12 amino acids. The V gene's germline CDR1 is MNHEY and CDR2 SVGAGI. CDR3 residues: CASKNREETQYF. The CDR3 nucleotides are TGTGCCAGCAAGAACAGGGAGGAGACCCAGTACTTC.

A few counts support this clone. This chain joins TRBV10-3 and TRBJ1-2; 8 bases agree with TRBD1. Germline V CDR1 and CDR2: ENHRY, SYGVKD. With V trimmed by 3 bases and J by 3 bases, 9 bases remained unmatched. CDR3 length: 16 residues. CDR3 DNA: TGTGCCATCAGTGAAGTTCGGACAGGGCAGGACTATGGCTACACCTTC. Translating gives CAISEVRTGQDYGYTF.

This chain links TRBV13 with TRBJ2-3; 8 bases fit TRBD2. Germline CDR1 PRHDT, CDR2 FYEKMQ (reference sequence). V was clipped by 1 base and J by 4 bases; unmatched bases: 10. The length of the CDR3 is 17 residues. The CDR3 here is CASSLAGSGVMADTQYF. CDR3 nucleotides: TGTGCCAGCAGCTTAGCGGGTAGCGGGGTAATGGCAGATACGCAGTATTTT.

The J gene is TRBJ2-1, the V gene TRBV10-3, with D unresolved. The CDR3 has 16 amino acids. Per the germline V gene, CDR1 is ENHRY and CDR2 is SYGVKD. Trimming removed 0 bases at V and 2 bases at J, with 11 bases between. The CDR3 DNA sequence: TGTGCCATCAGTGAGTCGACGGAGCATCCCTACAATGAGCAGTTCTTC. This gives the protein CAISESTEHPYNEQFF.

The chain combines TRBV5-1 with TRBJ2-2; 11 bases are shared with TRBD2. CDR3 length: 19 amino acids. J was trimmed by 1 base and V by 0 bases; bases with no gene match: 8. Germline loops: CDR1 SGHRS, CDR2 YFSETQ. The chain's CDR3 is CASSLGYLAGGLNTGELFF. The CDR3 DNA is TGCGCCAGCAGCTTGGGGTATCTAGCGGGGGGCCTGAACACCGGGGAGCTGTTTTTT.